Below, 23 T cell receptor beta chains from the same sample are listed, as sequenced in a study of early T cells in non-severe SARS-CoV-2 infection. TCRdb called the 5' RACE reads again in MiXCR, with one record for every CDR3 protein. The repertoire has fewer than 65,000 distinct CDR3 sequences, about 8% of them found once; the top ten carry more than 9%. The starting material was whole blood, obtained at baseline. The source of these receptors is an adult who was a healthcare worker with PCR-confirmed SARS-CoV-2 infection or an uninfected control (not recorded which).

This clonotype was detected many times. The chain has TRBV6-2 or TRBV6-3 and TRBJ2-5; perhaps D is TRBD1 or TRBD2 (6 bases each). Germline V lookup: CDR1 MNHEY, CDR2 SVGEGT. The CDR3 runs to 14 residues. V was shortened by 8 bases and J by 0 bases, with 13 bases between the two germline ends. The CDR3 coding sequence is TGTGCCAGCCGGTGGAGGGACAACCAAGAGACCCAGTACTTC. Translation gives CASRWRDNQETQYF.

This clonotype was seen at least ten times. The chain recombines TRBV7-9 with TRBJ1-5; D is ambiguous. Looked up from germline, CDR1 is SEHNR and CDR2 is FQNEAQ (reference sequence). V lost 1 base and J 6 bases, leaving 4 bases between the germline ends. The length of the CDR3 is 12 residues. CDR3 DNA: TGTGCCAGCAGCTTAGGCTTTCAGCCCCAGCATTTT. Translation: CASSLGFQPQHF.

This clonotype was recorded a few times. V gene TRBV5-1 combines with J gene TRBJ2-7, with D tentatively TRBD2 (5 bases). The CDR3 is made up of 12 amino acids. Germline assignment: CDR1 SGHRS and CDR2 YFSETQ. V gave up 3 bases and J gave up 5 bases, with 9 bases separating them. DNA for the CDR3: TGCGCCAGCAGCTCGACACTAGACGAGCAGTACTTC. Protein product: CASSSTLDEQYF.

The rearrangement links TRBV5-1 to TRBJ1-5; D gene unclear. The CDR3 contains 15 residues. The germline V gene has CDR1 SGHRS and CDR2 YFSETQ. The V end was cut by 6 bases, the J end by 0 bases, with 13 bases between. The CDR3 spells CASTLDGSSNQPQHF. DNA of the CDR3: TGCGCCAGCACCCTAGACGGGAGTAGCAATCAGCCCCAGCATTTT.

This sequence joins TRBV20-1 and TRBJ2-7; a weak D match, TRBD2 (6 bases). Per germline, CDR1 DFQATT and CDR2 SNEGSKA (reference sequence). Trimming stripped 4 bases from V and 2 bases from J, with 18 bases between. This CDR3 has 15 amino acids. The CDR3 loop reads CSAIRRDLGAYEQYF. Here the CDR3 DNA reads TGCAGTGCTATCCGCCGGGACTTAGGAGCCTACGAGCAGTACTTC.

This clonotype was observed a few times. The J gene is TRBJ2-5, the V gene TRBV15, with 9 bases fitting TRBD2. Germline V gene sequence: CDR1 LNHNV, CDR2 YYDKDF (reference sequence). The junction had 9 bases not matched to a gene; V was cut back by 4 bases and J by 0 bases. The CDR3 length is 17 residues. Here the CDR3 DNA reads TGTGCCACCAGCAACCGGTGGCTAGCGGGAAACCAAGAGACCCAGTACTTC. This codes for CATSNRWLAGNQETQYF. The full variable domain, in which reference TRBV15 and TRBJ2-5 provide the parts outside the CDR3, is DAMVIQNPRYQVTQFGKPVTLSCSQTLNHNVMYWYQQKSSQAPKLLFHYYDKDFNNEADTPDNFQSRRPNTSFCFLDIRSPGLGDTAMYLCATSNRWLAGNQETQYFGPGTRLLVL.

The V call is TRBV9, the J call TRBJ2-5; possibly TRBD1 or TRBD2 for D (5 bases each). Germline CDR1 and CDR2: SGDLS and YYNGEE. CDR3 size: 14 residues. Trimming left V 0 bases short and J 1 base short, with 7 bases between. The CDR3 DNA is TGTGCCAGCAGCGTAGGAGGGGCCCAAGAGACCCAGTACTTC. Residues: CASSVGGAQETQYF.

The V call is TRBV7-2, the J call TRBJ1-3, with no clear D. The germline CDR1 and CDR2 sequences are SGHTA and FQGNSA. V dropped 5 bases and J dropped 4 bases, with 15 bases sitting between them. The CDR3 spans 15 residues. The CDR3 DNA reads as TGTGCCAGCAGCCCCCGCCGGGTAGGAGGAAACACCATATATTTT. This gives the protein CASSPRRVGGNTIYF.

The J gene is TRBJ1-2, the V gene TRBV29-1; no firm D call. CDR3 length: 13 amino acids. The V end was cut by 4 bases, the J end by 3 bases, with 12 bases between. CDR1 and CDR2 (germline): SQVTM, ANQGSEA. In nucleotides, the CDR3 is TGCAGCGTTGGCGGGGTGAAGGACTATGGCTACACCTTC. This gives the protein CSVGGVKDYGYTF.

This clonotype was counted many times. The chain is built from TRBV4-1 and TRBJ1-2, with 8 bases aligning to TRBD1. This CDR3 comprises 12 residues. The V gene end was trimmed by 4 bases and the J gene end by 11 bases; junction bases not matched to a gene: 6. CDR1 is MGHRA and CDR2 is YSYEKL in the germline V gene. The CDR3 region has the DNA TGCGCCAGCAGCCCGGACAGGGCCCATTACACCTTC. Translating gives CASSPDRAHYTF.

The rearrangement joins TRBV27 to TRBJ2-1, with 15 nucleotides matching TRBD2. J lost 12 bases, V lost 5 bases, and 2 bases had no gene match. Germline loops: CDR1 MNHEY, CDR2 SMNVEV (reference sequence). This CDR3 has 13 amino acids. CDR3 loop: CASSPGLAGGQFF. As DNA, the CDR3 is TGTGCCAGCAGTCCGGGACTAGCGGGAGGGCAGTTCTTC.

This clonotype was seen more than once but under ten times. J is TRBJ2-2 and V is TRBV3-1; D gene ambiguous. CDR3 length: 11 residues. Germline CDR1 LGHDT, CDR2 YNNKEL (reference sequence). With 3 bases removed from V and 6 bases from J, the gap between germline ends came to 2 bases. The CDR3 coding sequence is TGTGCCAGCAGCCAGGCCGGGGAGCTGTTTTTT. The encoded protein is CASSQAGELFF.

The V and J genes are TRBV6-1 and TRBJ2-1; 12 positions match TRBD2. V was clipped by 6 bases and J by 0 bases; unmatched bases: 3. The CDR3 contains 16 residues. Germline CDR1 reads MNHNS; CDR2 reads SASEGT. CDR3 sequence (DNA): TGTGCCAGCAGACTAGCGGGAGGCCGCTCCTACAATGAGCAGTTCTTC. Amino acids: CASRLAGGRSYNEQFF.

This clonotype was picked up many times. The chain has TRBV20-1 and TRBJ2-1; a possible D gene is TRBD1 (5 bases). From germline, CDR1 is DFQATT and CDR2 SNEGSKA (reference sequence). The germline V and J ends were trimmed by 5 bases and 15 bases, with 17 bases remaining between them. There are 11 residues in the CDR3. CDR3 residues: CSAYNVGHLFF. The CDR3 coding sequence is TGCAGTGCTTACAACGTCGGACATCTGTTCTTC.

This clonotype was seen more than once but under ten times. The chain has TRBV7-8 and TRBJ2-7; D is perhaps TRBD1 (5 bases). Trimming removed 0 bases at V and 3 bases at J, with 9 bases between. The CDR3 length is 14 residues. Germline V lookup: CDR1 SGHVS, CDR2 FQNEAQ. CDR3 nucleotide sequence: TGTGCCAGCAGCTTAGCGGCCAGGGACTACGAGCAGTACTTC. This translates into CASSLAARDYEQYF.

This clonotype came up many times. The rearrangement links TRBV3-1 to TRBJ2-5; a possible D gene is TRBD1 (5 bases). CDR3 length: 14 amino acids. Germline CDR1 is LGHDT and CDR2 is YNNKEL (reference sequence). Trimming left V 0 bases short and J 4 bases short, with 9 bases between. The DNA for the CDR3 is TGTGCCAGCAGCCAAGATGGGGCCCTAGAGACCCAGTACTTC. Amino acid sequence: CASSQDGALETQYF.

This chain joins TRBV4-1 and TRBJ2-7; 8 bases are shared with TRBD1. The CDR3 extends over 16 amino acids. Germline CDR1 MGHRA, CDR2 YSYEKL. The V gene end was trimmed by 0 bases and the J gene end by 0 bases; junction bases not matched to a gene: 4. CDR3 nucleotide sequence: TGCGCCAGCAGCCAAGAACGGACAGGGAACTCCTACGAGCAGTACTTC. Protein sequence: CASSQERTGNSYEQYF.

This clonotype was detected a few times. The chain has TRBV6-1 and TRBJ1-1; possibly TRBD1 for D (6 bases). The CDR3 length is 14 residues. The germline gives CDR1 MNHNS, CDR2 SASEGT. Deletions cut 4 bases from V and 6 bases from J, with 15 bases between. This chain's CDR3 is CASSAPLQGAEAFF. CDR3 DNA: TGTGCCAGCAGTGCCCCGTTACAGGGCGCTGAAGCTTTCTTT.

At least ten counts were recorded for this clonotype. V and J are TRBV10-2 and TRBJ2-7, with 7 bases that match TRBD2. Germline V gives CDR1 WSHSY, CDR2 SAAADI. The CDR3 is made up of 13 amino acids. With V trimmed by 3 bases and J by 2 bases, 1 base remained unmatched. The DNA of the CDR3 is TGCGCCAGCAGTGACGGACTAGCCTACGAGCAGTACTTC. It translates to CASSDGLAYEQYF.

There are many counts of this clonotype. The chain's CDR3 is CASSPLRGGNTEAFF. For the CDR3, the DNA is TGTGCCAGCAGCCCCCTAAGGGGGGGGAACACTGAAGCTTTCTTT. V is TRBV6-6 and J is TRBJ1-1, with D possibly TRBD1 on 6 matching bases. The CDR3 runs 15 residues. CDR1 MNHNY and CDR2 SVGAGI come from the germline V gene (reference sequence). V lost 6 bases and J 1 base, leaving 15 bases between the germline ends.

This clonotype was counted many times. J is TRBJ2-5 and V is TRBV18; D unclear. CDR1 and CDR2 from the germline V gene are KGHSH and LQKENI. The ends were cut back, 2 bases at V and 4 bases at J, with 17 bases in the middle. The CDR3 is 16 residues long. The CDR3 DNA reads as TGTGCCAGCTCACCAAAGGACGGAGATAAGTTAGAGACCCAGTACTTC. Translated: CASSPKDGDKLETQYF.

This clonotype was detected many times. The J gene is TRBJ2-7, the V gene TRBV7-9; TRBD1 matches at 10 bases. The CDR3 covers 16 residues. The V gene's germline CDR1 is SEHNR and CDR2 FQNEAQ (reference sequence). V lost 3 bases, J lost 6 bases, and 11 bases stayed unmatched. The CDR3 reads CASSFRTGTGEFEQYF. CDR3 DNA: TGTGCCAGCAGCTTTCGCACCGGGACAGGGGAATTCGAGCAGTACTTC.

The rearrangement joins TRBV2 to TRBJ2-5, with unresolved D. Trimming pared 8 bases from V and 0 bases from J, leaving 13 bases between. Germline lookup yields CDR1 SNHLY and CDR2 FYNNEI. The CDR3 is made up of 14 amino acids. In nucleotides, the CDR3 is TGTGCCAGCGTGCGAGACCGAAACCAAGAGACCCAGTACTTC. Residues: CASVRDRNQETQYF.